This is a list of T cell receptor beta chains from one sample in a study of T cell responses to AZD1222 COVID-19 vaccine. Only in-frame clones appear in the TCRdb table, and some are missing; sequencing was by immunoSEQ multiplex PCR. The repertoire holds 95,000 to 100,000 clones, with less than 90% as singletons. The sample in question was peripheral blood, obtained on day 0 of AZD1222 vaccination. These receptors all stem from an adult in good health. The CDR3 runs from the conserved cysteine through the conserved F or W. Each record gives: V gene, clone size, J gene, D gene, CDR3 DNA, CDR3 protein. D genes are given only for firm matches. Expanded clones get a size class; other rows say once, few or many, or leave the size out.

V gene: TRBV5-1
clone size: .
J gene: TRBJ2-7
D gene: .
CDR3 DNA: TGCGCCAGCAGCTTGAGCAGCTACGAGCAGTACTTC
CDR3 protein: CASSLSSYEQYF

V gene: TRBV7-4
clone size: .
J gene: TRBJ2-7
D gene: TRBD1
CDR3 DNA: TGTGCCAGCAGCTTTGACAGGGTCTACGAGCAGTACTTC
CDR3 protein: CASSFDRVYEQYF

V gene: TRBV12-3/TRBV12-4
clone size: .
J gene: TRBJ1-1
D gene: .
CDR3 DNA: TGTGCCAGCACCCGCGACACGAACACTGAAGCTTTCTTT
CDR3 protein: CASTRDTNTEAFF

V gene: TRBV12-3/TRBV12-4
clone size: .
J gene: TRBJ1-1
D gene: .
CDR3 DNA: TGTGCCAGCACCTCTGCGGGGGCTGAAGCTTTCTTT
CDR3 protein: CASTSAGAEAFF

V gene: TRBV19
clone size: .
J gene: TRBJ2-7
D gene: .
CDR3 DNA: TGTGCCAGTAGTATAGCGGGGCGGATCTACGAGCAGTACTTC
CDR3 protein: CASSIAGRIYEQYF

V gene: TRBV6-4
clone size: .
J gene: TRBJ1-5
D gene: .
CDR3 DNA: TGTGCCAGCACCCCACTTAGGGGAAGGCAGCCCCAGCATTTT
CDR3 protein: CASTPLRGRQPQHF

V gene: TRBV7-9
clone size: .
J gene: TRBJ1-4
D gene: TRBD1
CDR3 DNA: TGTGCCAGCAGCCTATCGACAGGGAATGAAAAACTGTTTTTT
CDR3 protein: CASSLSTGNEKLFF

V gene: TRBV18
clone size: .
J gene: TRBJ2-2
D gene: TRBD2
CDR3 DNA: TGTGCCAGCTCACCGCCTAGCGGGAGGGCCGGAACCGGGGAGCTGTTTTTT
CDR3 protein: CASSPPSGRAGTGELFF

V gene: TRBV28
clone size: .
J gene: TRBJ2-7
D gene: .
CDR3 DNA: TGTGCCAGCAGGGGGGCAAATGATGGCTTCGTGCAGTACTTC
CDR3 protein: CASRGANDGFVQYF

V gene: TRBV5-1
clone size: .
J gene: TRBJ2-7
D gene: TRBD2
CDR3 DNA: TGCGCCAGCAGCTTGGAGCGGGGGCTCTCCGAGCAGTACTTC
CDR3 protein: CASSLERGLSEQYF

V gene: TRBV1
clone size: .
J gene: TRBJ1-5
D gene: .
CDR3 DNA: TGCACCAGCAGCCGGAGGTTACTCCTAAATCAGCCCCAGCATTTT
CDR3 protein: CTSSRRLLLNQPQHF

V gene: TRBV4-2
clone size: .
J gene: TRBJ2-2
D gene: TRBD2
CDR3 DNA: TGTGCCAGCAGCCAAGTCTTAGCGGGAGGGACCGGGGAGCTGTTTTTT
CDR3 protein: CASSQVLAGGTGELFF

V gene: TRBV27
clone size: .
J gene: TRBJ1-2
D gene: .
CDR3 DNA: TGTGCCAGCAGTTTAATGATGGGGTCCGCTTCAACCCGCTACACCTTC
CDR3 protein: CASSLMMGSASTRYTF

V gene: TRBV10-1
clone size: once
J gene: TRBJ2-1
D gene: TRBD2
CDR3 DNA: TGCGCCAGCAGTGAGGCGGGAGGGAACTACAATGAGCAGTTCTTC
CDR3 protein: CASSEAGGNYNEQFF

V gene: TRBV23-1
clone size: .
J gene: TRBJ2-1
D gene: TRBD2
CDR3 DNA: TGCGCCAGCACCTCTAGCGGGGCCTACAATGAGCAGTTCTTC
CDR3 protein: CASTSSGAYNEQFF

V gene: TRBV5-1
clone size: .
J gene: TRBJ1-1
D gene: .
CDR3 DNA: TGCGCCAGCAGCTCCTACGGGGAGGGGGAAGCTTTCTTT
CDR3 protein: CASSSYGEGEAFF

V gene: TRBV10-2
clone size: .
J gene: TRBJ2-2
D gene: TRBD2
CDR3 DNA: TGCGCCAGCAGTGAGGTAGCGGGAGGGACCGGGGAGCTGTTTTTT
CDR3 protein: CASSEVAGGTGELFF

V gene: TRBV19
clone size: .
J gene: TRBJ2-7
D gene: .
CDR3 DNA: TGTGCCAGTAGTGCACAGGGCCAGGCCTACGAGCAGTACTTC
CDR3 protein: CASSAQGQAYEQYF

V gene: TRBV2
clone size: .
J gene: TRBJ1-5
D gene: .
CDR3 DNA: TGTGCCAGCAATCAAGGAGGGTTCGTCAATCAGCCCCAGCATTTT
CDR3 protein: CASNQGGFVNQPQHF

V gene: TRBV30
clone size: .
J gene: TRBJ1-2
D gene: TRBD1
CDR3 DNA: TGTGCCTGTAAAGACCCAGGGGGAACTGGCTACACCTTC
CDR3 protein: CACKDPGGTGYTF

V gene: TRBV5-6
clone size: .
J gene: TRBJ2-1
D gene: TRBD2
CDR3 DNA: TGTGCCAGCAGCTTGCGAGGGAGGGCCTCGAATGAGCAGTTCTTC
CDR3 protein: CASSLRGRASNEQFF

V gene: TRBV18
clone size: .
J gene: TRBJ1-3
D gene: .
CDR3 DNA: TGTGCCAGCTCACCTCCGCGATTATCACAGGGAAACACCATATATTTT
CDR3 protein: CASSPPRLSQGNTIYF

V gene: TRBV4-1
clone size: .
J gene: TRBJ1-2
D gene: .
CDR3 DNA: TGCGCCAGCAGCCAGGGGCGGACAAAGCTTAACTATGGCTACACCTTC
CDR3 protein: CASSQGRTKLNYGYTF

V gene: TRBV5-1
clone size: .
J gene: TRBJ1-4
D gene: TRBD1
CDR3 DNA: TGCGCCAGCAGCTCAACCCGGGACAGGGGGCAAACTAATGAAAAACTGTTTTTT
CDR3 protein: CASSSTRDRGQTNEKLFF

V gene: TRBV9
clone size: .
J gene: TRBJ2-7
D gene: .
CDR3 DNA: TGTGCCAGCAGCGTCTCCAGGGTGGGGGCGCGGTACGAGCAGTACTTC
CDR3 protein: CASSVSRVGARYEQYF

V gene: TRBV10-3
clone size: .
J gene: TRBJ1-6
D gene: .
CDR3 DNA: TGTGCCACCTCGGCGGCGAGCTCCTATAATTCACCCCTCCACTTT
CDR3 protein: CATSAASSYNSPLHF

V gene: TRBV12-3/TRBV12-4
clone size: .
J gene: TRBJ1-6
D gene: .
CDR3 DNA: TGTGCCAGCAGCCTGACGACACGTTCACCCCTCCACTTT
CDR3 protein: CASSLTTRSPLHF

V gene: TRBV19
clone size: .
J gene: TRBJ2-2
D gene: .
CDR3 DNA: TGTGCCAGTAGCGCGATCCTCGCGACTTCAGGAACCGGGGAGCTGTTTTTT
CDR3 protein: CASSAILATSGTGELFF

V gene: TRBV5-5
clone size: .
J gene: TRBJ2-1
D gene: TRBD1
CDR3 DNA: TGTGCCAGCAACCCTAATTCGGGACAGTCCTACAATGAGCAGTTCTTC
CDR3 protein: CASNPNSGQSYNEQFF

V gene: TRBV11-1
clone size: .
J gene: TRBJ2-7
D gene: TRBD2
CDR3 DNA: TGTGCCAGCAGCTTAGGTGCTAGCGGGATGTACGAGCAGTACTTC
CDR3 protein: CASSLGASGMYEQYF

V gene: TRBV6-2/TRBV6-3
clone size: .
J gene: TRBJ1-2
D gene: .
CDR3 DNA: TGTGCCAGCAGCCTCGGGGTCCAGAGGGGCTACACCTTC
CDR3 protein: CASSLGVQRGYTF

V gene: TRBV3-1/TRBV3-2
clone size: .
J gene: TRBJ2-1
D gene: .
CDR3 DNA: TGTGCCAGCAGCCAAGAATCTTCAGGGGAGCAGTTCTTC
CDR3 protein: CASSQESSGEQFF

V gene: TRBV5-1
clone size: few
J gene: TRBJ2-7
D gene: .
CDR3 DNA: TGCGCCAGCAGCCGCCCGAGCGACGAGCAGTACTTC
CDR3 protein: CASSRPSDEQYF

V gene: TRBV5-1
clone size: .
J gene: TRBJ2-7
D gene: TRBD2
CDR3 DNA: TGCGCCAGCAGCCAGGGGGTAGCGGGAGCTTCCTACGAGCAGTACTTC
CDR3 protein: CASSQGVAGASYEQYF

V gene: TRBV18
clone size: .
J gene: TRBJ2-1
D gene: .
CDR3 DNA: TGTGCCAGCTCACGTATTTCGGGGGCCCCCGGCGGGCAGTTCTTC
CDR3 protein: CASSRISGAPGGQFF

V gene: TRBV5-1
clone size: many
J gene: TRBJ2-7
D gene: TRBD1
CDR3 DNA: TGCGCCAGCAGCAATGGACAGGGGGCCTACGAGCAGTACTTC
CDR3 protein: CASSNGQGAYEQYF

V gene: TRBV5-5
clone size: .
J gene: TRBJ1-4
D gene: .
CDR3 DNA: TGTGCCAGCAGCTTGGACGGGGACCCTATTTTT
CDR3 protein: CASSLDGDPIF

V gene: TRBV5-1
clone size: .
J gene: TRBJ2-5
D gene: TRBD1
CDR3 DNA: TGCGCCAGCAGCCTTGGTATGGCAGGGGGCGAAGAGACCCAGTACTTC
CDR3 protein: CASSLGMAGGEETQYF

V gene: TRBV27
clone size: .
J gene: TRBJ2-6
D gene: .
CDR3 DNA: TGTGCCAGCAGTTCGGGGAGATTAGCTGGGGCCAACGTCCTGACTTTC
CDR3 protein: CASSSGRLAGANVLTF

V gene: TRBV3-1/TRBV3-2
clone size: .
J gene: TRBJ1-5
D gene: .
CDR3 DNA: TGTGCCAGCAGCCAAGGTGGGTATCAGCCCCAGCATTTT
CDR3 protein: CASSQGGYQPQHF

V gene: TRBV4-2
clone size: .
J gene: TRBJ1-1
D gene: .
CDR3 DNA: TGTGCCAGCAGCCAGGACGGGAACACTGAAGCTTTCTTT
CDR3 protein: CASSQDGNTEAFF

V gene: TRBV3-1/TRBV3-2
clone size: .
J gene: TRBJ2-7
D gene: .
CDR3 DNA: TGTGCCAGCAGCCAACGACTATCCTACGAGCAGTACTTC
CDR3 protein: CASSQRLSYEQYF

V gene: TRBV6-1
clone size: .
J gene: TRBJ2-3
D gene: TRBD2
CDR3 DNA: TGTGCCAGCAGTGCCACTTCCGGGACTAGCGGGAGGGATACGCAGTATTTT
CDR3 protein: CASSATSGTSGRDTQYF

V gene: TRBV19
clone size: .
J gene: TRBJ2-5
D gene: TRBD2
CDR3 DNA: TGTGCCAGTAGCCGTGCCGGGACTAGCGGCCAAGAGACCCAGTACTTC
CDR3 protein: CASSRAGTSGQETQYF

V gene: TRBV30
clone size: .
J gene: TRBJ1-2
D gene: TRBD1
CDR3 DNA: TGTGCCTGGAGTGTAGGAAGGGGGCAGGGGGATGGCTACACCTTC
CDR3 protein: CAWSVGRGQGDGYTF

V gene: TRBV28
clone size: once
J gene: TRBJ1-5
D gene: .
CDR3 DNA: TGTGCCAGCAGCCAATTTCGGGGAGGGAACAATCAGCCCCAGCATTTT
CDR3 protein: CASSQFRGGNNQPQHF

V gene: TRBV18
clone size: once
J gene: TRBJ2-2
D gene: .
CDR3 DNA: TGTGCCAGCTCACCCTGGGGGGAAACCGGGGAGCTGTTTTTT
CDR3 protein: CASSPWGETGELFF

V gene: TRBV5-6
clone size: .
J gene: TRBJ2-1
D gene: .
CDR3 DNA: TGTGCCAGCAGCTTGGAACAGGGATGGGGAAATGAGCAGTTCTTC
CDR3 protein: CASSLEQGWGNEQFF

V gene: TRBV10-3
clone size: .
J gene: TRBJ2-3
D gene: .
CDR3 DNA: TGTGCCTCAATAGTGGGCCAAGAAGACACAGATACGCAGTATTTT
CDR3 protein: CASIVGQEDTDTQYF

V gene: TRBV12-3/TRBV12-4
clone size: few
J gene: TRBJ2-7
D gene: .
CDR3 DNA: TGTGCCAGCAGTTTTGGGCGGGACTACGAGCAGTACTTC
CDR3 protein: CASSFGRDYEQYF

V gene: TRBV30
clone size: .
J gene: TRBJ1-2
D gene: .
CDR3 DNA: TGTGCCTGGAAGGAGGCCGGCGGAAACACCTTC
CDR3 protein: CAWKEAGGNTF

V gene: TRBV2
clone size: .
J gene: TRBJ2-7
D gene: .
CDR3 DNA: TGTGCCAGCAACCCCGAGGAGGGGAGGTACGAGCAGTACTTC
CDR3 protein: CASNPEEGRYEQYF

V gene: TRBV6-5
clone size: .
J gene: TRBJ1-2
D gene: .
CDR3 DNA: TGTGCCAGCAGTTACGGGCCAGGGATCGGGAGCTATGGCTACACCTTC
CDR3 protein: CASSYGPGIGSYGYTF

V gene: TRBV9
clone size: .
J gene: TRBJ1-1
D gene: .
CDR3 DNA: TGTGCCAGCAGCCCGACAGCCTCAAGGACTGAAGCTTTCTTT
CDR3 protein: CASSPTASRTEAFF